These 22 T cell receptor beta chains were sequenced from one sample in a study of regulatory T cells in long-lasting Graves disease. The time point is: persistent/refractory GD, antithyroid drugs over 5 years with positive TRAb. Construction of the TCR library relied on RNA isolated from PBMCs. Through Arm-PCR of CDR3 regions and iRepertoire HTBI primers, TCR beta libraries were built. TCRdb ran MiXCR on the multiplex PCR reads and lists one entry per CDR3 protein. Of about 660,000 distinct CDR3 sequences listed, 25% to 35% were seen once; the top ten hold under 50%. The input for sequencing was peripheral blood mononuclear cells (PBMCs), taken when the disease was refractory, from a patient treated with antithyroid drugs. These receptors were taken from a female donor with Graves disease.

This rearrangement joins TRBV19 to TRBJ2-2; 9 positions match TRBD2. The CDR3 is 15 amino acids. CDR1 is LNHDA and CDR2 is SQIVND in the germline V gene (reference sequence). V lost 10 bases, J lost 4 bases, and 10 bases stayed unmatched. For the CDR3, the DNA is TGTGCCACTCCTATTAGCGGGAGTGGCACCGGGGAGCTGTTTTTT. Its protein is CATPISGSGTGELFF.

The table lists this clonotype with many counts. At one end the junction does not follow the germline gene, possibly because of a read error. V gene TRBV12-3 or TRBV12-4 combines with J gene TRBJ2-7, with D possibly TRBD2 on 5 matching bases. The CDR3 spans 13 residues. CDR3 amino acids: CASSLARTYEQYF. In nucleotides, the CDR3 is TGTGCCAGCAGCTTAGCGCGGACCTACGAGCAGTACTTC.

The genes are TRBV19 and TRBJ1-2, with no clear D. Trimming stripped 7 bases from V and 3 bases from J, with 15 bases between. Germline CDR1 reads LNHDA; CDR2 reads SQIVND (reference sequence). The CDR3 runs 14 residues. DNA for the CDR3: TGTGCCAGTACGAAGATGCTGGTCGACTATGGCTACACCTTC. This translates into CASTKMLVDYGYTF.

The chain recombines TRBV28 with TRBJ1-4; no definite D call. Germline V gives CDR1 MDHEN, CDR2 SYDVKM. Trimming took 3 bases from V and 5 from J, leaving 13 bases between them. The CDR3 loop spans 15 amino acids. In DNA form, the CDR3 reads TGTGCCAGCAGTTTGACCGGGCCAGAGAATGAAAAACTGTTTTTT. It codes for CASSLTGPENEKLFF. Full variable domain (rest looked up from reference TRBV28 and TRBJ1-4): DVKVTQSSRYLVKRTGEKVFLECVQDMDHENMFWYRQDPGLGLRLIYFSYDVKMKEKGDIPEGYSVSREKKERFSLILESASTNQTSMYLCASSLTGPENEKLFFGSGTQLSVL.

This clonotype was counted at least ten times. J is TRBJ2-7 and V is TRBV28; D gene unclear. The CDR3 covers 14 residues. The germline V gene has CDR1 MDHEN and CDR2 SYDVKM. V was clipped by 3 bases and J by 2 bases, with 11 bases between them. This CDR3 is CASSLAGLTYEQYF. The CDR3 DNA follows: TGTGCCAGCAGTTTGGCAGGTCTAACCTACGAGCAGTACTTC.

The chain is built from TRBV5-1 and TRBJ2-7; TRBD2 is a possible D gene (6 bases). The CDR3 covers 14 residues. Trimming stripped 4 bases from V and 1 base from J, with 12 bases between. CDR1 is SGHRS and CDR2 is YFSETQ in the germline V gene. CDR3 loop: CASSRDLPSYEQYF. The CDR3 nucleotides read TGCGCCAGCAGCCGGGACTTACCTTCCTACGAGCAGTACTTC.

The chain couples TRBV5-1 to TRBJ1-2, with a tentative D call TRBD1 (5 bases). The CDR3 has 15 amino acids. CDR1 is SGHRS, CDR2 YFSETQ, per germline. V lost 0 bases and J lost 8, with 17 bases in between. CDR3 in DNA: TGCGCCAGCAGCTTGGCGGGACGGGGACTAGGAGGCTACACCTTC. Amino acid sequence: CASSLAGRGLGGYTF.

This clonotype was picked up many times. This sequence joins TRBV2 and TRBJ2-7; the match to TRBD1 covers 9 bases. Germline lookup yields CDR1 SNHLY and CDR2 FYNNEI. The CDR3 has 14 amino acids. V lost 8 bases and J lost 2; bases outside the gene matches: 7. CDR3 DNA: TGTGCCAGCGTTCCGGGACAGGGCACCTACGAGCAGTACTTC. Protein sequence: CASVPGQGTYEQYF.

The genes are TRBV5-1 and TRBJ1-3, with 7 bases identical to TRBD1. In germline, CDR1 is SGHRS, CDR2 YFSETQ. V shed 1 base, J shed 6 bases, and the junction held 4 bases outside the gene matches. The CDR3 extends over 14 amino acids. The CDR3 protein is CASSLTGVLNTIYF. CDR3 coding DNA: TGCGCCAGCAGCTTGACAGGGGTCCTAAACACCATATATTTT. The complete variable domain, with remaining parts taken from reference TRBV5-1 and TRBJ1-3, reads KAGVTQTPRYLIKTRGQQVTLSCSPISGHRSVSWYQQTPGQGLQFLFEYFSETQRNKGNFPGRFSGRQFSNSRSEMNVSTLELGDSALYLCASSLTGVLNTIYFGEGSWLTVV.

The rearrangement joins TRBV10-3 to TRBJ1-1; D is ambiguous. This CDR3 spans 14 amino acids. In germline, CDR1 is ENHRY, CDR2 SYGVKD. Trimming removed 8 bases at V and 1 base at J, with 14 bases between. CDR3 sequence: CAIPGWHRNTEAFF. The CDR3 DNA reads TGTGCCATCCCCGGGTGGCATCGGAACACTGAAGCTTTCTTT.

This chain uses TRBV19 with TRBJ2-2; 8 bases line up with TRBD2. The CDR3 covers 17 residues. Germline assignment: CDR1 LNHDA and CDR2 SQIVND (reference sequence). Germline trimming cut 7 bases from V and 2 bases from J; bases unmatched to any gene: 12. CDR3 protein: CASKRGASGFNTGELFF. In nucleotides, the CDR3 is TGTGCCAGTAAGAGGGGCGCTAGCGGGTTTAACACCGGGGAGCTGTTTTTT.

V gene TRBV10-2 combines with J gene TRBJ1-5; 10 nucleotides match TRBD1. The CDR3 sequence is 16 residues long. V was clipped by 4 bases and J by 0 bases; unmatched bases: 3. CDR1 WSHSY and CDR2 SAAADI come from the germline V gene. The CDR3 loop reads CASSVGTGVSNQPQHF. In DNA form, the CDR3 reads TGCGCCAGCAGTGTCGGGACAGGGGTTAGCAATCAGCCCCAGCATTTT.

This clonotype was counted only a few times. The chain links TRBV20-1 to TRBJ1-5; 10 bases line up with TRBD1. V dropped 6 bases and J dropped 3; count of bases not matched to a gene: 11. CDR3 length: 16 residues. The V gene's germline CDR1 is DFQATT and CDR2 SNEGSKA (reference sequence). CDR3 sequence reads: CSAYTMGQGNNQPQHF. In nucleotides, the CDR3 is TGCAGTGCCTATACCATGGGACAGGGGAACAATCAGCCCCAGCATTTT.

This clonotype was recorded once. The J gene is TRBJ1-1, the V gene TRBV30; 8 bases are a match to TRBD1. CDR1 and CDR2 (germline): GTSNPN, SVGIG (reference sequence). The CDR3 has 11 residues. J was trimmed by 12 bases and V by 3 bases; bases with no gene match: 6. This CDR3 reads CAWRVQGGPFF. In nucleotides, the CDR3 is TGTGCCTGGAGGGTACAGGGGGGACCTTTCTTT. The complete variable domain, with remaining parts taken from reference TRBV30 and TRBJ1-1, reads SQTIHQWPATLVQPVGSPLSLECTVEGTSNPNLYWYRQAAGRGLQLLFYSVGIGQISSEVPQNLSASRPQDRQFILSSKKLLLSDSGFYLCAWRVQGGPFFGQGTRLTVV.

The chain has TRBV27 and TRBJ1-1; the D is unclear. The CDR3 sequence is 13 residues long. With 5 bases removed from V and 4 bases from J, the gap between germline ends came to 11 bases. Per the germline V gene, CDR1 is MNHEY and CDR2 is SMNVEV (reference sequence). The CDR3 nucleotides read TGTGCCAGCAGTCCCGTGCCTTTCACTGAAGCTTTCTTT. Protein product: CASSPVPFTEAFF.

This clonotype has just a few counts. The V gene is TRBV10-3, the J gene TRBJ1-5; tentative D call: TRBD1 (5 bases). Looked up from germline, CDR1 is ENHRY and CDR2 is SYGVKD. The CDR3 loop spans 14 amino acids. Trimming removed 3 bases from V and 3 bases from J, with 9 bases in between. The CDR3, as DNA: TGTGCCATCAGTGAACAGGTCACCAATCAGCCCCAGCATTTT. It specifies CAISEQVTNQPQHF.

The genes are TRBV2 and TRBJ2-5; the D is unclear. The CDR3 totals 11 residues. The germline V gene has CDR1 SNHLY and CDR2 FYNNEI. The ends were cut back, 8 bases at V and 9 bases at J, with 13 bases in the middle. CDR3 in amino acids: CASGFGQAQYF. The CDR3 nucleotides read TGTGCCAGCGGATTCGGGCAGGCCCAGTACTTC. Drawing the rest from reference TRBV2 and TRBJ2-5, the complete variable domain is EPEVTQTPSHQVTQMGQEVILRCVPISNHLYFYWYRQILGQKVEFLVSFYNNEISEKSEIFDDQFSVERPDGSNFTLKIRSTKLEDSAMYFCASGFGQAQYFGPGTRLLVL.

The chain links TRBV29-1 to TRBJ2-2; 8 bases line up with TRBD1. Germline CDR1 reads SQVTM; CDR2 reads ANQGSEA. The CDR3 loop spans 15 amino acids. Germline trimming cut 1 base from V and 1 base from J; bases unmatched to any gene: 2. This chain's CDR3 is CSVEAGTGNTGELFF. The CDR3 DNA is TGCAGCGTTGAAGCAGGGACAGGGAACACCGGGGAGCTGTTTTTT.

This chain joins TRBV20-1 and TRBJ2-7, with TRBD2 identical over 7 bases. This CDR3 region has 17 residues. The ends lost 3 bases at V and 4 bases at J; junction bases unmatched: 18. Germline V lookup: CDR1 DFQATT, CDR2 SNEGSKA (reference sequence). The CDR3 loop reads CSARGKASGAYVYEQYF. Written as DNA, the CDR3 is TGCAGTGCTAGGGGAAAGGCTAGCGGCGCGTACGTTTACGAGCAGTACTTC.

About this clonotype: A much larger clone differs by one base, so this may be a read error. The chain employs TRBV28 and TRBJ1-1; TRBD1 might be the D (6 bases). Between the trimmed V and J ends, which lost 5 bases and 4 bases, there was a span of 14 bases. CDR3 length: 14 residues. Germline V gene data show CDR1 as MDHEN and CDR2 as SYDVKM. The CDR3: CASSALDRTTEAFF. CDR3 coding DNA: TGTGCCAGCAGTGCCCTAGACAGGACCACTGAAGCTTTCTTT.

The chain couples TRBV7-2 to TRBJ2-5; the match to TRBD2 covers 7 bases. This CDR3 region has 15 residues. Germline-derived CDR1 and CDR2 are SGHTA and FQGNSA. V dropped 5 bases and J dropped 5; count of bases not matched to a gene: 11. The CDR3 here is CASSRPSGGKETQYF. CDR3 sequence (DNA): TGTGCCAGCAGCCGACCCTCCGGGGGGAAGGAGACCCAGTACTTC.

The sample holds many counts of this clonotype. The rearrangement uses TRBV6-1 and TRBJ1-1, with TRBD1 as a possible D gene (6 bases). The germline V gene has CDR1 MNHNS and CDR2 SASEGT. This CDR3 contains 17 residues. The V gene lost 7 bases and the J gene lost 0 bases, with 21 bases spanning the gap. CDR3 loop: CASMGSWMRTVNTEAFF. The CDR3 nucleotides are TGTGCCAGCATGGGAAGTTGGATGAGGACAGTGAACACTGAAGCTTTCTTT.